The entry that follows covers one T cell receptor (beta chain) sequence. As yet, its antigen is unknown. The data derive from a study of cytomegalovirus exposure and HLA in healthy donors. Germline CDR1 reads MNHNS; CDR2 reads SASEGT. The V and J ends lost 2 bases and 5 bases respectively, with 12 bases between them. The CDR3 length is 14 residues. Overall study findings and caveats: After further analysis at a later stage, 17,000 or so TCR beta sequences were associated with HLA alleles at 0.05 false discovery rate. Analyses of presence and absence presupposed an approximately uniform sequencing depth across donors. Cytomegalovirus-associated TCR beta chains were listed, numbering 150 to 200.

The PCR contained 60 Vbeta and 13 Jbeta primers. Produced via immunoSEQ multiplex PCR; TCRdb's table is partial and in-frame only. The sample yields under 250,000 clones, 75% to 90% seen once. This sequence joins TRBV6-1 and TRBJ2-5, with D possibly matching TRBD2 (7 bases). This clonotype was obtained from a boy aged 2 to 10 in good health and CMV-seronegative. The material sequenced was PBMCs. CDR3 sequence: CASSERGGGETQYF. As DNA, the CDR3 is TGTGCCAGCAGTGAAAGGGGGGGAGGTGAGACCCAGTACTTC.